This TCR beta chain was sequenced for a study of identical twins. Turning to this clonotype: The target antigen is unknown.

General study findings and limits: Zero-insertion analyses were open to partial confounding by invariant MAIT and iNKT cells. Beta out-of-frame sequences showed weaker excess twin sharing.

V was clipped by 2 bases and J by 5 bases, with 14 bases between them. CDR3 size: 15 residues. CDR1 and CDR2 from the germline V gene are LGHNA and YNFKEQ. Via MiXCR, TCRdb re-called the 5' RACE reads, giving one row per CDR3 protein. This sample carries some 690,000 distinct CDR3 sequences, 21% of them seen once, and the ten largest clones take more than 4%. This sample also appeared in a second study, on T cells expressing NK-cell markers. That publication notes: Only alpha-beta TCR T cells were sorted in several experiments, using an anti-gamma-delta TCR antibody.

V is TRBV4-2 and J is TRBJ2-3, with D uncertain. This clonotype was obtained from a woman aged 18-35 years in good health. Sequencing was done on a sample of PBMCs. The DNA for the CDR3 is TGTGCCAGCAGCCAAAGTCTGACCGAGAGAGATACGCAGTATTTT. Translating it yields CASSQSLTERDTQYF.